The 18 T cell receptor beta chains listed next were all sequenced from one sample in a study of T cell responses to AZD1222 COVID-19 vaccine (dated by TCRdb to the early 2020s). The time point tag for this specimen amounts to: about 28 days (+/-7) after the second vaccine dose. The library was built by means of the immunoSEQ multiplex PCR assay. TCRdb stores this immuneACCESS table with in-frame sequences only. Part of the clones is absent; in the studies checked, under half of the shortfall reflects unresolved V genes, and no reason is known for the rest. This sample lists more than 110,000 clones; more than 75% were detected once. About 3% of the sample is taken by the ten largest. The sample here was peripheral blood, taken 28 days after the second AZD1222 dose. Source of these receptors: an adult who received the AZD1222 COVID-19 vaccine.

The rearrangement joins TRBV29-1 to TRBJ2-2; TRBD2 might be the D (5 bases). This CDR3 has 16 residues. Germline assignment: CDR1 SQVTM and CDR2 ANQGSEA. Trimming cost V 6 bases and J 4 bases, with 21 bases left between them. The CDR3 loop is CSVSGVSGPGTGELFF. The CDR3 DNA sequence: TGCAGCGTGTCCGGGGTGAGCGGCCCGGGCACCGGGGAGCTGTTTTTT.

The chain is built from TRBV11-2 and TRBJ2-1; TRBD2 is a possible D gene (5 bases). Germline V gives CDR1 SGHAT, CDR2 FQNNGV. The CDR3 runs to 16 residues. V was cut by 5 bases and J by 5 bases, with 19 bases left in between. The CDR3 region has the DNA TGTGCCAGCAGCGCCCGTCCGGGGTTGGAAAACAATGAGCAGTTCTTC. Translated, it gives CASSARPGLENNEQFF.

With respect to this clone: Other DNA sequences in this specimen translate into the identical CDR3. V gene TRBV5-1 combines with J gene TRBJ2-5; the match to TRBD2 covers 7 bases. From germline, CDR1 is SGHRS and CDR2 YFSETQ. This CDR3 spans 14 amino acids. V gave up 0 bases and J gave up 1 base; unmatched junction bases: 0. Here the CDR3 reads CASSLAGGQETQYF. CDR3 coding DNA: TGCGCCAGCAGCTTGGCGGGAGGCCAAGAGACCCAGTACTTC.

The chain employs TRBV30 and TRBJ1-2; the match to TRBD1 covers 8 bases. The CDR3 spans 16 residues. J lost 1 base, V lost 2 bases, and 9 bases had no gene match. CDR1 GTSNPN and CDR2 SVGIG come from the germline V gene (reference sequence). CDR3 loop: CAWSYRPGQVNYGYTF. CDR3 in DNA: TGTGCCTGGAGTTACCGGCCGGGACAGGTTAACTATGGCTACACCTTC.

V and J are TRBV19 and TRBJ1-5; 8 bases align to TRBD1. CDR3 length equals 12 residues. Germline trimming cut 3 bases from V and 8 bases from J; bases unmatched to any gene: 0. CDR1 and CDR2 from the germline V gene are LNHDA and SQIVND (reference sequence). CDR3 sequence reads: CASSMDREPQHF. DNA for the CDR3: TGTGCCAGTAGTATGGACAGGGAGCCCCAGCATTTT.

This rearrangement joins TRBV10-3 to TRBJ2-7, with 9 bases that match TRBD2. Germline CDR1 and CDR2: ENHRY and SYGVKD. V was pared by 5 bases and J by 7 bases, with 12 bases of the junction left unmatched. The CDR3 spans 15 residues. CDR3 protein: CAISPSAGGPREQYF. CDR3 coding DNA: TGTGCCATCAGTCCATCCGCGGGAGGGCCTCGGGAGCAGTACTTC.

The CDR3 loop is CAWSWGPSYNEQFF. The CDR3 DNA follows: TGTGCCTGGTCGTGGGGTCCCTCCTACAATGAGCAGTTCTTC. The chain joins TRBV30 to TRBJ2-1; D is undetermined. The CDR3 has 14 amino acids. V was clipped by 5 bases and J by 0 bases, with 11 bases between them. CDR1 is GTSNPN, CDR2 SVGIG, per germline (reference sequence).

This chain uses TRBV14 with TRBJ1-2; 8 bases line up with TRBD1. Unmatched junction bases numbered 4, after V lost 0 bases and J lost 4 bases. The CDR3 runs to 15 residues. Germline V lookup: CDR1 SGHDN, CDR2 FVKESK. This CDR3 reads CASSQDRQGSYGYTF. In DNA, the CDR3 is TGTGCCAGCAGCCAAGATAGACAGGGGTCCTATGGCTACACCTTC.

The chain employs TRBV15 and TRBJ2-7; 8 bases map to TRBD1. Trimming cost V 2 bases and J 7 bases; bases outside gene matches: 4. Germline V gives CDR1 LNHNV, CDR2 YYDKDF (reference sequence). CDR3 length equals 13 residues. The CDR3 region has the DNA TGTGCCACCAGCAGACAGGGGGCGAGGGAGCAGTACTTC. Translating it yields CATSRQGAREQYF.

CDR3: CASSLRTSLYEQYF. DNA of the CDR3: TGTGCCAGCAGTTTAAGGACTAGTCTTTACGAGCAGTACTTC. This sequence joins TRBV28 and TRBJ2-7, with 7 bases identical to TRBD2. The CDR3 is made up of 14 amino acids. Unmatched junction bases numbered 5, after V lost 2 bases and J lost 4 bases. In germline, CDR1 is MDHEN, CDR2 SYDVKM.

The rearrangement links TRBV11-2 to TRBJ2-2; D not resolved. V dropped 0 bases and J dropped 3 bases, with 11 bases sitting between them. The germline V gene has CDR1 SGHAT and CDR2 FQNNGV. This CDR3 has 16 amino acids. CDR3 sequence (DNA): TGTGCCAGCAGCTTAGATCCTAGTGGTTACACCGGGGAGCTGTTTTTT. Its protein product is CASSLDPSGYTGELFF.

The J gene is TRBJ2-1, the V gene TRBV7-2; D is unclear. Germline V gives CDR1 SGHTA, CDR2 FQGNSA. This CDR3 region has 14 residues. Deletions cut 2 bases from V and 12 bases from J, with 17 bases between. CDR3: CASSLSGLTPWQFF. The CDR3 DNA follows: TGTGCCAGCAGCTTATCGGGTCTGACTCCTTGGCAGTTCTTC.

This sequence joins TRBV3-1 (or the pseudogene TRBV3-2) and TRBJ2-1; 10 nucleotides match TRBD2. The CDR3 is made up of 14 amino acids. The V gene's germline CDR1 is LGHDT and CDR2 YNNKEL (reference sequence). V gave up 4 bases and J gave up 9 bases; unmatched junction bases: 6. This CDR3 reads CASSPSGGAFEQFF. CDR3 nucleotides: TGTGCCAGCAGCCCGAGCGGGGGGGCCTTTGAGCAGTTCTTC.

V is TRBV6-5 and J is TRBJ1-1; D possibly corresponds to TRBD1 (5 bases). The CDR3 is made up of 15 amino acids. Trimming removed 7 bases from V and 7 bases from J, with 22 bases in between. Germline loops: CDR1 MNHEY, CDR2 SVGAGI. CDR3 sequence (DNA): TGTGCCAGCACAACCAAGGCTGGGGCCACCCGTGAAGCTTTCTTT. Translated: CASTTKAGATREAFF.

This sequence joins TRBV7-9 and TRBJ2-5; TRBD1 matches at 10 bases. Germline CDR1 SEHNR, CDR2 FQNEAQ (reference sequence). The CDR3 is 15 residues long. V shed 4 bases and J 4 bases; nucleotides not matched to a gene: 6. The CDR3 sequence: CASSSRTGGGETQYF. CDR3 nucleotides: TGTGCCAGCAGCTCCCGGACAGGGGGGGGAGAGACCCAGTACTTC.

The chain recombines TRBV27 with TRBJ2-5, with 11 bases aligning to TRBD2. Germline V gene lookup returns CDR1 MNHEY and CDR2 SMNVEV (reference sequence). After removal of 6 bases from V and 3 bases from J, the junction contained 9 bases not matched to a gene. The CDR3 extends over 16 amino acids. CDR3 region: CASSLFSGGAKETQYF. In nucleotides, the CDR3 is TGTGCCAGCAGCCTATTTAGCGGGGGGGCTAAAGAGACCCAGTACTTC.

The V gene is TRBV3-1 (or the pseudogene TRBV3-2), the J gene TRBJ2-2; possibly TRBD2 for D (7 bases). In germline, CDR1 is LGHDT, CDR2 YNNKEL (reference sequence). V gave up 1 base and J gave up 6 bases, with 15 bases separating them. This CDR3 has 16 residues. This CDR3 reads CASSQGRGRKAGELFF. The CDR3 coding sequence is TGTGCCAGCAGCCAAGGGCGGGGGCGGAAGGCCGGGGAGCTGTTTTTT.

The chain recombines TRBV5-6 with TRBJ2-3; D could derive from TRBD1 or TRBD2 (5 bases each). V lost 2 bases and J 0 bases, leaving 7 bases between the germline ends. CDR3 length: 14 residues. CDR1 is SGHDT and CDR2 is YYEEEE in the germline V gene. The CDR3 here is CASSFGASTDTQYF. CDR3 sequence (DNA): TGTGCCAGCAGCTTCGGGGCTAGCACAGATACGCAGTATTTT.